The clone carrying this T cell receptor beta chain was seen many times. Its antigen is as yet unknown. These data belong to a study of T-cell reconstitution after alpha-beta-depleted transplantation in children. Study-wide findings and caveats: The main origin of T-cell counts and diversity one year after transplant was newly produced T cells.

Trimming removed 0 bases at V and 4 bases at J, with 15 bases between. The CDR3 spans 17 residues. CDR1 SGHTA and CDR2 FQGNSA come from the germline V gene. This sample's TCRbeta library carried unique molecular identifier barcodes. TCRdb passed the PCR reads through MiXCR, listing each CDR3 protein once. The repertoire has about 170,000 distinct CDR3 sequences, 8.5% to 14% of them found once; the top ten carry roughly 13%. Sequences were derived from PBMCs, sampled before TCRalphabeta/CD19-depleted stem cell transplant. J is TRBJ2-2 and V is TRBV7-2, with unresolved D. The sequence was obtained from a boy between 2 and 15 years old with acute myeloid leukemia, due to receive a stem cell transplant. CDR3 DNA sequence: TGTGCCAGCAGCTTAGCACACCTTCAGGTCTCCACCGGGGAGCTGTTTTTT. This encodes CASSLAHLQVSTGELFF.